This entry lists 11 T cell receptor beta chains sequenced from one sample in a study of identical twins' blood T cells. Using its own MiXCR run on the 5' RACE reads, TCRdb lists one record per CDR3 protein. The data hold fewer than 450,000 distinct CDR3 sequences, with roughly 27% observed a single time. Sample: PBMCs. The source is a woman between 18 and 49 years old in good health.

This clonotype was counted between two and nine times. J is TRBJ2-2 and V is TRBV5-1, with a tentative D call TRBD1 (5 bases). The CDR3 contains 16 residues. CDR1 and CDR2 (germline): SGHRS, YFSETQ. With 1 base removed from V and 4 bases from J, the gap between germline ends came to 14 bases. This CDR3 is CASSLSQGMVTGELFF. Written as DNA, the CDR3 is TGCGCCAGCAGCTTGAGCCAGGGAATGGTCACCGGGGAGCTGTTTTTT.

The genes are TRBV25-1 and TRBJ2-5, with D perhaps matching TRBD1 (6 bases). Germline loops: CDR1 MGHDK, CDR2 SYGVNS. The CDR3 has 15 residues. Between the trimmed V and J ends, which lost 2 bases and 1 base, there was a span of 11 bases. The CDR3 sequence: CASSEPWTAQETQYF. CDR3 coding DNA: TGTGCCAGCAGTGAACCCTGGACAGCCCAAGAGACCCAGTACTTC.

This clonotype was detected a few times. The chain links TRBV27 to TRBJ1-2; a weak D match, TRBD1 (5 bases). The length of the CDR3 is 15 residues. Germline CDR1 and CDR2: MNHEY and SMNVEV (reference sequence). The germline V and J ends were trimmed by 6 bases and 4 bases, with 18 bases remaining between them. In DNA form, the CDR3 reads TGTGCCAGCAGCCCCGACAATGGGCAGGGCTATGGCTACACCTTC. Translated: CASSPDNGQGYGYTF.

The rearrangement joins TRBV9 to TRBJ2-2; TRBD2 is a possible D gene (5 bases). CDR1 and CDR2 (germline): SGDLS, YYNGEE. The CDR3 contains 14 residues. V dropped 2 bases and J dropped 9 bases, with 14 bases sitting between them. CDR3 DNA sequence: TGTGCCAGCAGCGTCGACTACCCAGGTCGGGAGCTGTTTTTT. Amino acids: CASSVDYPGRELFF.

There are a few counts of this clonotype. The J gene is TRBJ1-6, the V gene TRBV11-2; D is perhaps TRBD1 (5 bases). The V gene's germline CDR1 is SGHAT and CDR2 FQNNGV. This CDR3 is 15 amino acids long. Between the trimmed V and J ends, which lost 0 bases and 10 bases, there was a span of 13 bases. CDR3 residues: CASSLDRVWFSPLHF. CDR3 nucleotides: TGTGCCAGCAGCTTAGACAGGGTTTGGTTCTCACCCCTCCACTTT.

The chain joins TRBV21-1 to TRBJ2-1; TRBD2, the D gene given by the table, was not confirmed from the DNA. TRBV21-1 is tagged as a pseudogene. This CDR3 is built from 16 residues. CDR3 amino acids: CASSKKNGRVVNEQFF. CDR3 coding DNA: TGTGCCAGCAGCAAAAAGAACGGCAGGGTTGTCAATGAGCAGTTCTTC.

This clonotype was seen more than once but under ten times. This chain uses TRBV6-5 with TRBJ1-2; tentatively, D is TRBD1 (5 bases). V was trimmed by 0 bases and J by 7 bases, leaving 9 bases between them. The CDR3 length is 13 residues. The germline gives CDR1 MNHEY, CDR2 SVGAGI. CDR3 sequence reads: CASSYSAGRGYTF. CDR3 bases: TGTGCCAGCAGTTACTCAGCAGGGCGTGGCTACACCTTC.

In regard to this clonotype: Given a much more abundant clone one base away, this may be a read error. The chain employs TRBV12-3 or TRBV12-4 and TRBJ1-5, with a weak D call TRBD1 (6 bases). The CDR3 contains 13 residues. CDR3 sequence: CASSTGGDQSQHF. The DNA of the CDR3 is TGTGCCAGCAGTACCGGGGGCGATCAGTCCCAGCATTTT.

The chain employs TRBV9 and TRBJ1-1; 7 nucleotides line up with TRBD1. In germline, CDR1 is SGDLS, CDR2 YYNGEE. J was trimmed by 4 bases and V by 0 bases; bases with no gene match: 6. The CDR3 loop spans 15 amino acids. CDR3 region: CASSVAGTATTEAFF. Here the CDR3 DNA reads TGTGCCAGCAGCGTAGCAGGGACAGCGACCACTGAAGCTTTCTTT.

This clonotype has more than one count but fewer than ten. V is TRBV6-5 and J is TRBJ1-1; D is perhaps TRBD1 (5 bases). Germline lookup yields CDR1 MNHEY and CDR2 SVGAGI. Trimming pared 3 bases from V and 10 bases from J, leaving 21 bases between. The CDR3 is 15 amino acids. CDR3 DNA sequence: TGTGCCAGCAGTTATGATTTTTACGGCCTCACAGGAGCTTTCTTT. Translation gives CASSYDFYGLTGAFF.

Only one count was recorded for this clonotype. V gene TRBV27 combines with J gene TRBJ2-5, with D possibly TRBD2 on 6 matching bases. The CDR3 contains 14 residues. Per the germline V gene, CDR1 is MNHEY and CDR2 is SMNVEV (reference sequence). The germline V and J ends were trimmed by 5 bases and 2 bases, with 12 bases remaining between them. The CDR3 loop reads CASSPLDYQETQYF. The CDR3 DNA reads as TGTGCCAGCAGTCCCCTGGACTATCAAGAGACCCAGTACTTC.